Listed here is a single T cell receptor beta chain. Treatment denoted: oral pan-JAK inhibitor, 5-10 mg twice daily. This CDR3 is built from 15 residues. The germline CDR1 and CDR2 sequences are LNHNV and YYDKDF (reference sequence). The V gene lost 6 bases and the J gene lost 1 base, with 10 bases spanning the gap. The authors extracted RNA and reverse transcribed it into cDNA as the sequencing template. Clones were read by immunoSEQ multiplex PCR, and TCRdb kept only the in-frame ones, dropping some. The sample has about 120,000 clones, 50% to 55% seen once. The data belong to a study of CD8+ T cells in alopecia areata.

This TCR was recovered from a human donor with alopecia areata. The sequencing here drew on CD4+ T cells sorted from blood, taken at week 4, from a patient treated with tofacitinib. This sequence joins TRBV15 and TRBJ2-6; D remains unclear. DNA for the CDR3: TGTGCCACCAGAAGACACGCTTCTGGGGCCAACGTCCTGACTTTC. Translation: CATRRHASGANVLTF.